Below, one TCR beta chain is given with its context. This sample is drawn from a study of T cell changes during pregnancy in multiple sclerosis. The protocol was immunoSEQ multiplex PCR, while the TCRdb copy is restricted to in-frame clones and leaves out a portion. The sample includes 45,000 to 75,000 clones, around 92% of them seen just once. The source was peripheral blood, collected in the first trimester of pregnancy. The clonotype originates from a female donor with multiple sclerosis, enrolled in a pregnancy study.

In DNA, the CDR3 is TGTGCCAGCAGTTTTGTAGGGGGACGCGACTATGGCTACACCTTC. It codes for CASSFVGGRDYGYTF. The chain links TRBV27 to TRBJ1-2; a weak D match, TRBD1 (6 bases). The CDR3 is 15 residues long. CDR1 is MNHEY, CDR2 SMNVEV, per germline (reference sequence). V was cut by 3 bases and J by 3 bases, with 14 bases left in between.